This TCR beta chain was sequenced for a study of T-cell reconstitution after alpha-beta-depleted transplantation in children. Library preparation (for TCRbeta) was performed with unique molecular identifiers. One entry per CDR3 protein, called by TCRdb with MiXCR from the PCR reads. The sample yields roughly 590,000 distinct CDR3 sequences, roughly 15% seen once. The V gene's germline CDR1 is SGHTA and CDR2 FQGNSA. The V gene end was trimmed by 5 bases and the J gene end by 6 bases; junction bases not matched to a gene: 10. The CDR3 sequence is 17 residues long. This clonotype occurred many times. The sequenced sample was PBMCs from the stem cell graft donor, obtained from the stem cell graft. The sequence was obtained from a human donor who donated a stem cell graft to a child with acute myeloid leukemia. The chain recombines TRBV7-2 with TRBJ2-1, with 13 bases identical to TRBD2. The CDR3 loop is CASSTRLAGGYPNEQFF. CDR3 sequence (DNA): TGTGCCAGCAGCACCCGACTAGCGGGGGGTTATCCCAATGAGCAGTTCTTC. Drawing the rest from reference TRBV7-2 and TRBJ2-1, the complete variable domain is GAGVSQSPSNKVTEKGKDVELRCDPISGHTALYWYRQSLGQGLEFLIYFQGNSAPDKSGLPSDRFSAERTGGSVSTLTIQRTQQEDSAVYLCASSTRLAGGYPNEQFFGPGTRLTVL.